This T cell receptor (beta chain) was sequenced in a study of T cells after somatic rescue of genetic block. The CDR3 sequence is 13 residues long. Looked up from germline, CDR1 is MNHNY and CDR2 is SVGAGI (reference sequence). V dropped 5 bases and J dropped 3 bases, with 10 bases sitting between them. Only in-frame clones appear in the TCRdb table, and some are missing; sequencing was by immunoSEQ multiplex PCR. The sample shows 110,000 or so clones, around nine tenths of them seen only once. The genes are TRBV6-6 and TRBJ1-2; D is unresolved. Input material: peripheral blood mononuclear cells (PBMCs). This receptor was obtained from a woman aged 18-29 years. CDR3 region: CASSEGSDYGYTF. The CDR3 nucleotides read TGTGCCAGCAGTGAGGGTTCTGACTATGGCTACACCTTC.